The clone carrying this T cell receptor (beta chain) was observed a handful of times. Its antigen is not known. Donors likely had unrecorded immune exposures despite being nominally healthy when sampled. The sample originates from a study of cytomegalovirus exposure and HLA in healthy donors. Trimming removed 4 bases from V and 2 bases from J; junction bases left unmatched: 7. This CDR3 contains 15 residues. CDR1 and CDR2 from the germline V gene are SGHVS and FQNEAQ. With 60 Vbeta and 13 Jbeta primers, the PCR was carried out. Profiling relied on immunoSEQ multiplex PCR, and the TCRdb table lists in-frame clones only, not all of them. The data hold over 30,000 clones, with approximately 82% observed a single time. Overall study findings and caveats: Using the classifier, cytomegalovirus status was reportedly diagnosed with high specificity and sensitivity. Highly shared variants forming one cluster were likely a sequencing artifact.

What was sequenced was PBMCs. The receptor's source is a young woman in good health and CMV-seronegative. V is TRBV7-8 and J is TRBJ2-7, with 8 bases lining up with TRBD2. The CDR3 reads CASSSPGLGAYEQYF. CDR3 bases: TGTGCCAGCAGCTCCCCGGGACTAGGGGCCTACGAGCAGTACTTC. Full variable domain (missing parts from reference TRBV7-8 and TRBJ2-7): GAGVSQSPRYKVAKRGQDVALRCDPISGHVSLFWYQQALGQGPEFLTYFQNEAQLDKSGLPSDRFFAERPEGSVSTLKIQRTQQEDSAVYLCASSSPGLGAYEQYFGPGTRLTVT.